Here is one TCR beta chain with its context. The antigen is unknown. V was clipped by 0 bases and J by 1 base, with 8 bases between them. CDR3 length equals 15 residues. Per the germline V gene, CDR1 is SGHDT and CDR2 is YYEEEE. This sample was included in a study of T cell responses to AZD1222 COVID-19 vaccine. Whole-study results and caveats: Repertoire sampling occurred only after the peak T cell response. A mostly white British donor set with more females was recruited, and clonal diversity was possibly underestimated.

Libraries were prepared by immunoSEQ multiplex PCR; TCRdb keeps only in-frame clonotypes and omits some of them. Of 150,000 or so clones in the sample, approximately 94% were seen once. The source was peripheral blood, collected on day 0 of AZD1222 vaccination. This sequence originates from an adult in good health. V usage is TRBV5-6 and J usage is TRBJ1-5; D is uncertain. The CDR3 loop is CASSLGRRSNQPQHF. The CDR3 DNA reads as TGTGCCAGCAGCTTGGGGAGGAGAAGCAATCAGCCCCAGCATTTT.